This entry concerns a single TCR beta chain. V lost 0 bases and J lost 4; bases outside the gene matches: 4. The CDR3 is made up of 15 amino acids. Germline V gene data show CDR1 as LGHNA and CDR2 as YNFKEQ. The assay was immunoSEQ multiplex PCR, and TCRdb's table has in-frame clones only and misses some. The table includes 93,000 or so clones, around 89% detected once. This specimen comes from a study of control samples from healthy donors and cancer patients. This sequence was found in a man in his fifties or sixties with lung cancer. The sequencing input was PBMCs. The V gene is TRBV4-2, the J gene TRBJ2-7, with 9 bases fitting TRBD2. DNA for the CDR3: TGTGCCAGCAGCCAAGAACAAGCGGGGGGTTACGAGCAGTACTTC. Its translation: CASSQEQAGGYEQYF.